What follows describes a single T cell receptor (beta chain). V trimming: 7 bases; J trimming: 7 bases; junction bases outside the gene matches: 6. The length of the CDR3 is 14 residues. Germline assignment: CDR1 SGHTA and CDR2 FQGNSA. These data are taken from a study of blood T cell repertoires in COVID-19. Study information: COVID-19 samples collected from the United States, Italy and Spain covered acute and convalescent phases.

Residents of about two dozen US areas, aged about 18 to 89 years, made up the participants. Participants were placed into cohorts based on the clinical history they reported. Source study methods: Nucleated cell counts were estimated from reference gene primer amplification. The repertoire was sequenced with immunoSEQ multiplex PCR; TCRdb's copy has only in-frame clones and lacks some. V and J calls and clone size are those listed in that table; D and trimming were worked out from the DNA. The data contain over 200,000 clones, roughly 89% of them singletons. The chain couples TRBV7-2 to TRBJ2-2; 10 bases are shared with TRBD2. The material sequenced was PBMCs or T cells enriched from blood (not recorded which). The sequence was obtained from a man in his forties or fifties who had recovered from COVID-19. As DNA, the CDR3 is TGTGCCAGCAAGGGTCAGCGGGAGGGCGGGGAGCTGTTTTTT. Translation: CASKGQREGGELFF.